Described below is a single TCR beta chain sequence and its context. This CDR3 has 13 amino acids. Trimming took 7 bases from V and 2 from J, leaving 12 bases between them. The data were obtained in a study of blood T cell repertoires in COVID-19. About the research overall: Samples of COVID-19 (acute and convalescent) were obtained from the United States, Italy and Spain.

In the authors' methods: The authors estimated nucleated cell counts from reference gene primer amplification. The repertoire was sequenced with immunoSEQ multiplex PCR; TCRdb's copy has only in-frame clones and lacks some. The V and J calls and clone size were taken over from that table, and D and trimming were inferred from the DNA. In the table there are hundreds of thousands of clones, about 87% of which are singletons. Adults between roughly 18 and 95 years of age took part from 24 US areas. Participant reports of clinical history set cohort assignment. This TCR was sampled from a woman aged 40 to 49 with acute COVID-19. The genes are TRBV23-1 and TRBJ2-7; D gene unclear. TRBV23-1 is marked as an open reading frame, function uncertain. The sample consisted of PBMCs or T cells enriched from blood (not recorded which). For the CDR3, the DNA is TGCGCCAGCATTACGAGTTGTGCCTACGAGCAGTACGTC. This codes for CASITSCAYEQYV.